This T cell receptor beta chain came from a study of early T cells in non-severe SARS-CoV-2 infection. At least ten counts were recorded for this clonotype. Individual cDNA molecules were tagged with unique molecular identifiers, the study reported. TCRdb used MiXCR to reprocess the 5' RACE reads, holding one entry per CDR3 protein. Among tens of thousands of distinct CDR3 sequences, approximately 10% were seen once, and the ten largest hold about 4.1%. This TCR derives from an adult who was a healthcare worker with PCR-confirmed SARS-CoV-2 infection or an uninfected control (not recorded which). Input material: whole blood.

CDR3 coding DNA: TGTGCCAGCAGCCGGGGACAGGGAGCCCGCTACGAGCAGTACTTC. Translation: CASSRGQGARYEQYF. V gene TRBV7-9 combines with J gene TRBJ2-7, with 9 bases that match TRBD1. With 5 bases clipped from V and 3 bases from J, the junction kept 8 bases outside the gene matches. The CDR3 is made up of 15 amino acids. Germline V gene sequence: CDR1 SEHNR, CDR2 FQNEAQ (reference sequence).